This T cell receptor beta chain was captured in a study of beta chain features in type 1 diabetes. Every bit of the isolated RNA underwent reverse transcription, so sequencing read expressed TCRB transcripts. Only in-frame clones appear in the TCRdb table, and some are missing; sequencing was by immunoSEQ multiplex PCR. The profile shows under 300,000 clones, approximately 14% of them singletons. Whole-study findings and limits: In all four CD4+ subsets, TCRB CDR3 length was significantly, moderately reduced in type 1 diabetes.

Trimming cost V 1 base and J 8 bases, with 12 bases left between them. Germline CDR1 reads SEHNR; CDR2 reads FQNEAQ (reference sequence). The length of the CDR3 is 14 residues. This clone was observed a few times. Its target is unknown. V usage is TRBV7-9 and J usage is TRBJ2-1; unclear D gene. The specimen sequenced was naive CD4+ T cells from blood. The receptor was derived from a man aged 25 to 40 with type 1 diabetes. CDR3 nucleotides: TGTGCCAGCAGCTTAGTCGGTGGGCTCTATGAGCAGTTCTTC. Protein sequence: CASSLVGGLYEQFF.